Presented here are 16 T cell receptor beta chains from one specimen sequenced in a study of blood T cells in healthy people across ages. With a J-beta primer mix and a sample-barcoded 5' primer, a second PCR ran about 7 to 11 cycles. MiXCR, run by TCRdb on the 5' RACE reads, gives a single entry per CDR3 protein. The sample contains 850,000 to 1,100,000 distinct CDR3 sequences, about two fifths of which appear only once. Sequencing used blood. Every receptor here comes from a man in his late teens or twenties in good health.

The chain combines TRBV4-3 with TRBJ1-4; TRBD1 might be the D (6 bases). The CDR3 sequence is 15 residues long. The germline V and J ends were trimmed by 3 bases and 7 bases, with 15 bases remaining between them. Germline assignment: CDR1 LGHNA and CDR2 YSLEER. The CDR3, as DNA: TGCGCCAGCAGCCAGCGATACGGGACATCTGAAAAACTGTTTTTT. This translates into CASSQRYGTSEKLFF.

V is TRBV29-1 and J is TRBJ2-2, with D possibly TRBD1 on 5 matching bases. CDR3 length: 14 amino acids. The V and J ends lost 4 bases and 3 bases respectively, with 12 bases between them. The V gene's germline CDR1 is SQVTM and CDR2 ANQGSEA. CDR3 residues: CSVVARAHTGELFF. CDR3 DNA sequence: TGCAGCGTTGTGGCCAGGGCCCACACCGGGGAGCTGTTTTTT.

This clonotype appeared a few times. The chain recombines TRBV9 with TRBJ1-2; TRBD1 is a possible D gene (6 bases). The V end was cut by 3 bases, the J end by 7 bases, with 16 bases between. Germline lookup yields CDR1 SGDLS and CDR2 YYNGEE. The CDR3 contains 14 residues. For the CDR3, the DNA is TGTGCCAGCAGCGCGGGACAAACCGCGGGTGGCTACACCTTC. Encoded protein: CASSAGQTAGGYTF.

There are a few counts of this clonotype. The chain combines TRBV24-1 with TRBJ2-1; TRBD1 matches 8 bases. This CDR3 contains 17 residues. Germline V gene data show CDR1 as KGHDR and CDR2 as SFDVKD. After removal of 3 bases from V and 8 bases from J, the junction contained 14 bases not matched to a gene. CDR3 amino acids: CATSDPTGERGLDEQFF. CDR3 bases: TGTGCCACCAGTGATCCGACAGGGGAGAGGGGTCTAGATGAGCAGTTCTTC.

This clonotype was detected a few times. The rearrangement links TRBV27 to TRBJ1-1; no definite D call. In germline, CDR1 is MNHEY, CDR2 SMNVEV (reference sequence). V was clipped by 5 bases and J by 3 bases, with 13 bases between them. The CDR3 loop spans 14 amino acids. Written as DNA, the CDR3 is TGTGCCAGCAGTCCCGCAGAACTCCACACTGAAGCTTTCTTT. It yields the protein CASSPAELHTEAFF.

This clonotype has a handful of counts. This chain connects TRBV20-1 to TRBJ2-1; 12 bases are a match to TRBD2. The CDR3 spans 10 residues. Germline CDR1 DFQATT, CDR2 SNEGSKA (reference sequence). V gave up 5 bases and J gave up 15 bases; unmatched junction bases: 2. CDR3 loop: CSAPTSGGFF. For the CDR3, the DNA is TGCAGTGCTCCGACTAGCGGGGGGTTCTTC.

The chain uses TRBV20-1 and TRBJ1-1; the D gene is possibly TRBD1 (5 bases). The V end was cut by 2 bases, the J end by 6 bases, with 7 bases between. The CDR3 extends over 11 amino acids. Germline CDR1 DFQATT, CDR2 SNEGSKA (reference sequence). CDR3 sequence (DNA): TGCAGTGCTAGATTGGGGGCTGAAGCTTTCTTT. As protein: CSARLGAEAFF.

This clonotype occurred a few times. CDR3 DNA sequence: TGTGCCAGCAGCCAAAGGGCCACAGATACGCAGTATTTT. As protein: CASSQRATDTQYF. The rearrangement links TRBV3-1 to TRBJ2-3; no clear D gene. Trimming pared 2 bases from V and 2 bases from J, leaving 5 bases between. The CDR3 is 13 amino acids. Germline V CDR1 and CDR2: LGHDT, YNNKEL (reference sequence).

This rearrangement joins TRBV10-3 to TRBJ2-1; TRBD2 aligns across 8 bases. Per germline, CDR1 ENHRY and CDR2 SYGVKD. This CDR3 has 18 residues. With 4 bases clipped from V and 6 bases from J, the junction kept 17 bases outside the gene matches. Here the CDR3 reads CAISAVKGREGVINEQFF. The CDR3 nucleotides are TGTGCCATCAGTGCCGTAAAGGGTCGGGAGGGGGTCATCAATGAGCAGTTCTTC.

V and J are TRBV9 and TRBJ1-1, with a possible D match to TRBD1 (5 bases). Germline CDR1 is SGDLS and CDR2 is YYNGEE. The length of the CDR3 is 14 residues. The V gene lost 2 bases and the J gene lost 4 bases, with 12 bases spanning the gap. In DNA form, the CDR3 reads TGTGCCAGCAGCGTCCAGGGTTCGAGCACTGAAGCTTTCTTT. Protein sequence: CASSVQGSSTEAFF.

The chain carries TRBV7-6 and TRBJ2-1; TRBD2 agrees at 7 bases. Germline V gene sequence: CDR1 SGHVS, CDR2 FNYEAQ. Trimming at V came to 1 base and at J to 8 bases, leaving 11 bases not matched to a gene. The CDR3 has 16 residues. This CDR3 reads CASSLGYKRGLYEQFF. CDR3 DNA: TGTGCCAGCAGCTTAGGTTACAAGCGGGGTCTCTATGAGCAGTTCTTC.

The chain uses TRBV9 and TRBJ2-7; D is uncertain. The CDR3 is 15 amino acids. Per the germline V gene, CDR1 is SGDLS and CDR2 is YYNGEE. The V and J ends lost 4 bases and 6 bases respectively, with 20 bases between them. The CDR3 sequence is CASSPIEDSWGEQYF. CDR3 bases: TGTGCCAGCAGCCCTATAGAAGACTCATGGGGCGAGCAGTACTTC.

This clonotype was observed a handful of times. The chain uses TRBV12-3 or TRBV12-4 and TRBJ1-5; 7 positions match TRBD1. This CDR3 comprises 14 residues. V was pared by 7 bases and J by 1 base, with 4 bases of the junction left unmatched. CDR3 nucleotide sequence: TGTGCCAGCAACAGGGGTAGGAGCAATCAGCCCCAGCATTTT. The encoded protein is CASNRGRSNQPQHF.

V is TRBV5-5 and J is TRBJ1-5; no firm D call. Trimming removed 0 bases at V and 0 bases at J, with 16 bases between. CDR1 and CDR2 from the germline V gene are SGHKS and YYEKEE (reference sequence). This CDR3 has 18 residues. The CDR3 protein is CASSLAGSGEYSNQPQHF. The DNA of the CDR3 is TGTGCCAGCAGCTTGGCGGGGTCCGGGGAGTATAGCAATCAGCCCCAGCATTTT.

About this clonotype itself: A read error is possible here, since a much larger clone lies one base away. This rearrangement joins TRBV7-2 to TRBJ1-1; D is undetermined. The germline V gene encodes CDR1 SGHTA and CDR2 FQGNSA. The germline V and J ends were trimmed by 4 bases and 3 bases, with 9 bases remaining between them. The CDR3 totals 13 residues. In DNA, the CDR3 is TGTGCCAGCAGCTACACTCAGGACACTGAAGCTTTCTTT. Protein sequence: CASSYTQDTEAFF.

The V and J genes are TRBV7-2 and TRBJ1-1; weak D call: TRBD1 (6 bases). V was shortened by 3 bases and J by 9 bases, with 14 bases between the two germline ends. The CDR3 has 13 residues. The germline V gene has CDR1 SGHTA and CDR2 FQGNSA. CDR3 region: CASSFQGSGQAFF. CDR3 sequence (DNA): TGTGCCAGCAGCTTCCAGGGGTCTGGGCAAGCTTTCTTT.